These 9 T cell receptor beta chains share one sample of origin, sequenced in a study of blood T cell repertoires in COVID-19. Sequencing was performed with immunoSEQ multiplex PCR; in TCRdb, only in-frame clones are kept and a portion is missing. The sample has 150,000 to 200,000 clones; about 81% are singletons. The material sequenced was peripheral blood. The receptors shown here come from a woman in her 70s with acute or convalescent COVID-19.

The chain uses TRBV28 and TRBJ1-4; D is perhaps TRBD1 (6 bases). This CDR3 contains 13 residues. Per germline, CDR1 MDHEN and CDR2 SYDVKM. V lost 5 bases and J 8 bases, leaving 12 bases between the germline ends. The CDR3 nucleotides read TGTGCCAGCAGTCTACAGGGTGGCGAAAAACTGTTTTTT. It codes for CASSLQGGEKLFF.

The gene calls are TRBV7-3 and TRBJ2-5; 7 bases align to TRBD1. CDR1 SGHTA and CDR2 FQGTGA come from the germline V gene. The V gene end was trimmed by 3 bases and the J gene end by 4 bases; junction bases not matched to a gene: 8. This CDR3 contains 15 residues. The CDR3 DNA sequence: TGTGCCAGCAGCTTTACCCGGGACAGTGGAGAGACCCAGTACTTC. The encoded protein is CASSFTRDSGETQYF.

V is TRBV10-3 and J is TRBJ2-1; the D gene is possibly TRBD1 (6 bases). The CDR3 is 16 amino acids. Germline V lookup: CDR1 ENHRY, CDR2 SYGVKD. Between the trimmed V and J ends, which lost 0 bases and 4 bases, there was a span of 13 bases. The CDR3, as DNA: TGTGCCATCAGTGAGTCCAGGGGCGGTGCTTACAATGAGCAGTTCTTC. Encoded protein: CAISESRGGAYNEQFF.

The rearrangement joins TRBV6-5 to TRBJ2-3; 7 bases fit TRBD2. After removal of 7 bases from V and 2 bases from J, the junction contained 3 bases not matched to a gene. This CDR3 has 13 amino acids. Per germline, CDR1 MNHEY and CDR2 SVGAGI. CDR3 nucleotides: TGTGCCAGCACTAGCGGATACACAGATACGCAGTATTTT. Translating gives CASTSGYTDTQYF.

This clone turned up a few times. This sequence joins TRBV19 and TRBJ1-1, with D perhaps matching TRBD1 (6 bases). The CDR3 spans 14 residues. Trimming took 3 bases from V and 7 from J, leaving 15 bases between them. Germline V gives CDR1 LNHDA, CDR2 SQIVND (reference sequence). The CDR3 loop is CASSMSRGIGEAFF. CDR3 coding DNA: TGTGCCAGTAGTATGAGTAGGGGGATTGGTGAAGCTTTCTTT.

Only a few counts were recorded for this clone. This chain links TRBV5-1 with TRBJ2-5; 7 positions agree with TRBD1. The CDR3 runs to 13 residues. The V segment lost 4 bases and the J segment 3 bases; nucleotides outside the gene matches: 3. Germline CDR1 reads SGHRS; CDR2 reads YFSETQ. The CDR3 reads CASSGDSEETQYF. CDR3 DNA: TGCGCCAGCAGCGGGGACAGTGAAGAGACCCAGTACTTC. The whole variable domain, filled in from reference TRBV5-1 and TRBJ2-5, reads KAGVTQTPRYLIKTRGQQVTLSCSPISGHRSVSWYQQTPGQGLQFLFEYFSETQRNKGNFPGRFSGRQFSNSRSEMNVSTLELGDSALYLCASSGDSEETQYFGPGTRLLVL.

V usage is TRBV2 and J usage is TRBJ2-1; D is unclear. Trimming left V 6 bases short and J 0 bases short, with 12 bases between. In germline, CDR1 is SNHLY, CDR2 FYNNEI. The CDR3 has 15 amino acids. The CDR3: CASSADMSSYNEQFF. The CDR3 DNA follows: TGTGCCAGCAGCGCTGACATGAGCTCCTACAATGAGCAGTTCTTC.

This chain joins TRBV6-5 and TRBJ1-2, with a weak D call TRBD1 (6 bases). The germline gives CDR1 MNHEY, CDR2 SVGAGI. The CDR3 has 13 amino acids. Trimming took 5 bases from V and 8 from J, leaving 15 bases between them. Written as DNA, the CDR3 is TGTGCCAGCAGTCGACAGAAGAGGGGGGGCTACACCTTC. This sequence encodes CASSRQKRGGYTF.

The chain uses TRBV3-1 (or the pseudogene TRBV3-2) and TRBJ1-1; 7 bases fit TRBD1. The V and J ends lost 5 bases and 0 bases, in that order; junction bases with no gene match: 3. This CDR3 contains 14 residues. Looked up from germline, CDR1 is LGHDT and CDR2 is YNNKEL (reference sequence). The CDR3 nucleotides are TGTGCCAGCAGCTCCAGGGGGTTGAACACTGAAGCTTTCTTT. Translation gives CASSSRGLNTEAFF.